These T cell receptor beta chains were read from a single sample in a study of Graves' ophthalmopathy and Graves' hyperthyroidism. Each CDR3 protein is one row after TCRdb ran MiXCR on the multiplex PCR reads. The sample carries hundreds of thousands of distinct CDR3 sequences, 15% recorded once. Source material: peripheral blood. The receptors stem from a young woman with stable Graves' hyperthyroidism. The CDR3 runs from the conserved cysteine through the conserved F or W. The D gene is left open where the match is weak. Clone size appears in some rows only: once, few, many, or a class for an expanded clone.

D	size	V	J	CDR3	DNA
NA	NA	TRBV12-3/TRBV12-4	TRBJ2-4	CASSGIENIQYF	TGTGCCAGCAGCGGGATCGAAAACATTCAGTACTTC
NA	many	TRBV20-1	TRBJ1-2	CSAPEPGSYGYTF	TGCAGTGCCCCCGAACCAGGGTCCTATGGCTACACCTTC
NA	NA	TRBV7-9	TRBJ1-1	CASQEGNTEAFF	TGTGCCAGCCAAGAGGGGAACACTGAAGCTTTCTTT
NA	few	TRBV4-1	TRBJ2-5	CASSQVGSGAKETQYF	TGCGCCAGCAGCCAAGTAGGAAGTGGGGCGAAAGAGACCCAGTACTTC
NA	many	TRBV12-3/TRBV12-4	TRBJ1-5	CASSLEREGIPQHF	TGTGCCAGCAGTTTAGAACGGGAGGGGATTCCCCAGCATTTT
NA	NA	TRBV19	TRBJ1-1	CASRAQGKEVFF	TGTGCCAGTAGGGCCCAGGGGAAAGAAGTTTTCTTT
TRBD1	NA	TRBV20-1	TRBJ1-1	CSARRTGGEAFF	TGCAGTGCTAGAAGGACAGGAGGTGAAGCTTTCTTT
NA	many	TRBV6-2/TRBV6-3	TRBJ2-7	CATQDFRGSYEQYF	NA
NA	few	TRBV24-1	TRBJ2-2	CATSDWDVQGRTGELFF	TGTGCCACCAGTGATTGGGATGTACAGGGAAGAACCGGGGAGCTGTTTTTT
NA	NA	TRBV28	TRBJ1-2	CASGGRDYGYTF	TGTGCCAGCGGAGGCAGGGACTATGGCTACACCTTC
TRBD1	NA	TRBV11-2	TRBJ2-5	CASSYGTVGETQYF	TGTGCCAGCAGCTACGGGACAGTAGGAGAGACCCAGTACTTC
NA	NA	TRBV5-1	TRBJ2-7	CASSLASGLGNEQYF	TGCGCCAGCAGCTTGGCCTCGGGCCTGGGCAACGAGCAGTACTTC
NA	many	TRBV19	TRBJ1-2	CASSVTRELYGYTF	TGTGCCAGTAGTGTAACCAGGGAACTCTATGGCTACACCTTC
TRBD1	many	TRBV12-3/TRBV12-4	TRBJ1-1	CASSLAPGQGVDTEAFF	TGTGCCAGCAGTTTAGCTCCGGGACAGGGTGTGGACACTGAAGCTTTCTTT